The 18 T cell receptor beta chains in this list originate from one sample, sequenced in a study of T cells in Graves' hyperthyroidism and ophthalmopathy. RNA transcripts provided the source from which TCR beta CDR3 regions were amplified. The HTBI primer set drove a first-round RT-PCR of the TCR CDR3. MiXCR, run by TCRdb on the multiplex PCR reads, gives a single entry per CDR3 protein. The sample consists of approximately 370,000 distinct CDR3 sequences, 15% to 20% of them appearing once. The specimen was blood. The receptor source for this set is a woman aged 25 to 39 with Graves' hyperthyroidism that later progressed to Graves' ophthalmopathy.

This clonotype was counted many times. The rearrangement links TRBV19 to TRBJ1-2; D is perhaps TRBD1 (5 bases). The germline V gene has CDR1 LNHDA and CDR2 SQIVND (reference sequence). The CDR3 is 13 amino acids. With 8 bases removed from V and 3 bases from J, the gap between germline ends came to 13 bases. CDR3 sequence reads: CASSQGPHYGYTF. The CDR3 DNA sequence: TGTGCCAGTTCGCAGGGCCCCCACTATGGCTACACCTTC.

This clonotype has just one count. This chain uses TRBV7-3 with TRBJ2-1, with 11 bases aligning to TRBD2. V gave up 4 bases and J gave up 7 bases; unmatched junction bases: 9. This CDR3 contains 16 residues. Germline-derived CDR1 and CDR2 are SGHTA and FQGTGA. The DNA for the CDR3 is TGTGCCAGCAGCTCGATAGCGGGAGGGCAGTGGAATGAGCAGTTCTTC. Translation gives CASSSIAGGQWNEQFF.

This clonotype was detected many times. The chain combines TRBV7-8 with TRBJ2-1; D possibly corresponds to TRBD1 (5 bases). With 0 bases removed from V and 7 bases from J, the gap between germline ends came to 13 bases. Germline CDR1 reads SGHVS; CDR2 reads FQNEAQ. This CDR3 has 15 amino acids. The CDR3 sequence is CASSLAQQGLNEQFF. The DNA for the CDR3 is TGTGCCAGCAGCTTAGCGCAGCAGGGTTTGAATGAGCAGTTCTTC.

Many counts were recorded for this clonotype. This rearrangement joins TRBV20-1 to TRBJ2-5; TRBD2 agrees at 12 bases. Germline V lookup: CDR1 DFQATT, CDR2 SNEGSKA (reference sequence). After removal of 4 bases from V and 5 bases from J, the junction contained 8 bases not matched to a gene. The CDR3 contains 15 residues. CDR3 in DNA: TGCAGTGCTATTAAGACTAGCGGGGGAGCGGAGACCCAGTACTTC. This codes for CSAIKTSGGAETQYF.

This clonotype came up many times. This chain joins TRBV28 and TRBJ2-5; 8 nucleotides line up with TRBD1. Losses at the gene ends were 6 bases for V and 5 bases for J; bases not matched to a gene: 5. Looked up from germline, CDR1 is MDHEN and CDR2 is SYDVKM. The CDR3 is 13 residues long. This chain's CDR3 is CASRPTGVETQYF. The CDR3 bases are TGTGCCAGCAGGCCGACAGGGGTTGAGACCCAGTACTTC. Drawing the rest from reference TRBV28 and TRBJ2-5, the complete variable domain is DVKVTQSSRYLVKRTGEKVFLECVQDMDHENMFWYRQDPGLGLRLIYFSYDVKMKEKGDIPEGYSVSREKKERFSLILESASTNQTSMYLCASRPTGVETQYFGPGTRLLVL.

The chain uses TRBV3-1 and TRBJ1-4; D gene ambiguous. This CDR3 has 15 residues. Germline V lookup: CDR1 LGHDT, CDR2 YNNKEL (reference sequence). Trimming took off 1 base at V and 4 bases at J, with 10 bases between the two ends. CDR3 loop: CASSQAPSLNEKLFF. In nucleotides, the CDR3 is TGTGCCAGCAGCCAAGCACCCAGTCTTAATGAAAAACTGTTTTTT.

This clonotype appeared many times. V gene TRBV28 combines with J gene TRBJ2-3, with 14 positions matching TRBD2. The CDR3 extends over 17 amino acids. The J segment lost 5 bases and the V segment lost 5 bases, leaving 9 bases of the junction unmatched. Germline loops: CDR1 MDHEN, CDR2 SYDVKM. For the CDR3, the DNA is TGTGCCAGCAGTACACCAGGACTAGCGGGAGGTGGAGATACGCAGTATTTT. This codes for CASSTPGLAGGGDTQYF.

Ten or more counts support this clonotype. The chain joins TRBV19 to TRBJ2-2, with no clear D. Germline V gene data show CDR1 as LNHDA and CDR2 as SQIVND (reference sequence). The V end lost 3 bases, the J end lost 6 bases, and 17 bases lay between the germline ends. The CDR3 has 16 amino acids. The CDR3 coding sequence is TGTGCCAGTAGTATTCTAGGCGTCAGACGGGCCGGGGAGCTGTTTTTT. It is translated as CASSILGVRRAGELFF.

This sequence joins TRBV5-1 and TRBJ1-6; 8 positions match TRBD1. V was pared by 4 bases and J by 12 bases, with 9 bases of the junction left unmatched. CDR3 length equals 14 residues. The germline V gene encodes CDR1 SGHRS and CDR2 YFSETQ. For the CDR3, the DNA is TGCGCCAGCAGCGCCGACGGACAGGGAAAACCCCTCCACTTT. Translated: CASSADGQGKPLHF.

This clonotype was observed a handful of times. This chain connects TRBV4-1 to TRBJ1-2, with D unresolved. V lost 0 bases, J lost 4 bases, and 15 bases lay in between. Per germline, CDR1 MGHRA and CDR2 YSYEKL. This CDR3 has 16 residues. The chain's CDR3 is CASSQELNGNFYGYTF. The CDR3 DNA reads TGCGCCAGCAGCCAAGAATTGAACGGAAACTTCTATGGCTACACCTTC.

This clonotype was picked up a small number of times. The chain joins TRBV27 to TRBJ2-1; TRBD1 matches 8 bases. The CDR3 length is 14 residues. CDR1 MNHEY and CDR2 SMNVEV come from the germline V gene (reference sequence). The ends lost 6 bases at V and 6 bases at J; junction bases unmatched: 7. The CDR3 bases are TGTGCCAGCAGGCCGACAGGGGCGGGCAATGAGCAGTTCTTC. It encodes CASRPTGAGNEQFF.

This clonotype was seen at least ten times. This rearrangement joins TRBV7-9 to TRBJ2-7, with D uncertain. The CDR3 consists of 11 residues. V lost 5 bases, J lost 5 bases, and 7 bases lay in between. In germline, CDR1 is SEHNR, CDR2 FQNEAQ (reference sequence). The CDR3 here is CASSPNNEQYF. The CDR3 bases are TGTGCCAGCAGCCCTAATAACGAGCAGTACTTC.

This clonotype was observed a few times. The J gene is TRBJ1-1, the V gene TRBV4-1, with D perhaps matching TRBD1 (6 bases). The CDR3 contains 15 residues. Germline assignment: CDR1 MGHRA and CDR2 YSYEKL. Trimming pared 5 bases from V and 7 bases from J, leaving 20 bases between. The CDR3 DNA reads TGCGCCAGCAGCTCCTTCAGGGGAGATACTAGTGAAGCTTTCTTT. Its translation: CASSSFRGDTSEAFF.

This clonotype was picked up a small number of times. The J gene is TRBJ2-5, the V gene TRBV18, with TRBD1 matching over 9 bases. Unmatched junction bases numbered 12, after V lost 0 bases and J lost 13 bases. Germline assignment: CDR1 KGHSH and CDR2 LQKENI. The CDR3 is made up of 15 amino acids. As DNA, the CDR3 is TGTGCCAGCTCACCACCCCGGGACAGGGTGTTTATGGCGTACTTC. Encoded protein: CASSPPRDRVFMAYF.

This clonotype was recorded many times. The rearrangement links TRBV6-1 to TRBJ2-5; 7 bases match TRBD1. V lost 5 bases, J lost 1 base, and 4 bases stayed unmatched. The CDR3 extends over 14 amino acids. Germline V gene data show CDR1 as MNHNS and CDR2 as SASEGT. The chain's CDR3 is CASSRGRTQETQYF. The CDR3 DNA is TGTGCCAGCAGTAGGGGGCGGACCCAAGAGACCCAGTACTTC.

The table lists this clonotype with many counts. CDR3 protein: CASGDRGQGDHEQYF. The CDR3 bases are TGTGCCAGCGGGGATAGGGGACAGGGGGACCACGAGCAGTACTTC. The chain carries TRBV28 and TRBJ2-7; TRBD1 matches 11 bases. From germline, CDR1 is MDHEN and CDR2 SYDVKM. Trimming removed 8 bases from V and 5 bases from J; junction bases left unmatched: 11. The CDR3 has 15 amino acids.

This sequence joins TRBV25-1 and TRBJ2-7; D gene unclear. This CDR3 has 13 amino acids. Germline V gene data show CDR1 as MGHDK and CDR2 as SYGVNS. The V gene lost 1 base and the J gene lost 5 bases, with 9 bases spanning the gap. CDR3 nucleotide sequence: TGTGCCAGCAGTGAATTTGGGATGGACGAGCAGTACTTC. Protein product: CASSEFGMDEQYF.

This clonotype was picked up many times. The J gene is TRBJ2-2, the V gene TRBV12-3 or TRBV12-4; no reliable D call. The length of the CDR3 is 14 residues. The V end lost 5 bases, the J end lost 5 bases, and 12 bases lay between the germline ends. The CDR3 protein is CASSSNPGTGELFF. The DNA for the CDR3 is TGTGCCAGCAGTAGTAACCCCGGGACCGGGGAGCTGTTTTTT.